The 26 T cell receptor beta chains below were found in one sample sequenced in a study of T cells in Graves' hyperthyroidism and ophthalmopathy. Amplified regions were TCR beta CDR3 sequences from RNA transcripts. A set of HTBI primers served as the primers for a first-round RT-PCR of the TCR CDR3. TCRdb itself ran the multiplex PCR reads through MiXCR, one entry per CDR3 protein. The sample lists about 500,000 distinct CDR3 sequences; under 20% were seen once. The sample comprised blood. Receptors were obtained from a woman aged 18 to 35 with Graves' ophthalmopathy.

This chain joins TRBV11-2 and TRBJ2-2; D gene ambiguous. The germline V gene has CDR1 SGHAT and CDR2 FQNNGV. Between the trimmed V and J ends, which lost 3 bases and 3 bases, there was a span of 11 bases. CDR3 length: 15 residues. Written as DNA, the CDR3 is TGTGCCAGCAGCTTTTTGGAGAGTGACACCGGGGAGCTGTTTTTT. This gives the protein CASSFLESDTGELFF.

The rearrangement joins TRBV11-2 to TRBJ2-3; D is uncertain. Germline CDR1 and CDR2: SGHAT and FQNNGV. The V end lost 1 base, the J end lost 6 bases, and 14 bases lay between the germline ends. The CDR3 runs 15 residues. The DNA for the CDR3 is TGTGCCAGCAGCTTAGTCTCGGGTGCCGGGGATACGCAGTATTTT. This encodes CASSLVSGAGDTQYF.

This clonotype was seen at least ten times. V gene TRBV7-9 combines with J gene TRBJ1-1; no clear D gene. CDR1 is SEHNR, CDR2 FQNEAQ, per germline (reference sequence). This CDR3 contains 13 residues. V was shortened by 5 bases and J by 1 base, with 8 bases between the two germline ends. The CDR3 loop is CASSARQNTEAFF. The CDR3 nucleotides are TGTGCCAGCAGCGCCCGACAGAACACTGAAGCTTTCTTT.

The chain carries TRBV11-2 and TRBJ2-5; D perhaps matches TRBD2 (6 bases). Germline V lookup: CDR1 SGHAT, CDR2 FQNNGV. CDR3 length: 14 residues. Trimming took 0 bases from V and 5 from J, leaving 10 bases between them. CDR3 region: CASSLDWGVETQYF. CDR3 sequence (DNA): TGTGCCAGCAGCTTAGATTGGGGGGTGGAGACCCAGTACTTC.

This clonotype was counted many times. The chain is built from TRBV5-5 and TRBJ2-2, with D unresolved. The germline V gene encodes CDR1 SGHKS and CDR2 YYEKEE (reference sequence). Deletions cut 0 bases from V and 4 bases from J, with 7 bases between. CDR3 length equals 14 residues. The CDR3 DNA reads TGTGCCAGCAGCTTGGGCCGGATCACCGGGGAGCTGTTTTTT. It translates to CASSLGRITGELFF.

This clonotype was seen repeatedly, ten times or more. This chain links TRBV15 with TRBJ1-2; D is unresolved. Germline CDR1 LNHNV, CDR2 YYDKDF (reference sequence). The CDR3 spans 15 residues. The V end lost 0 bases, the J end lost 0 bases, and 8 bases lay between the germline ends. The CDR3 DNA follows: TGTGCCACCAGCAGAGATGGACGCTCTAACTATGGCTACACCTTC. This translates into CATSRDGRSNYGYTF.

This clonotype was observed at least ten times. Germline is not matched at one junction end, which may reflect a read error. This chain joins TRBV7-3 and TRBJ2-3, with D tentatively TRBD1 (5 bases). The germline CDR1 and CDR2 sequences are SGHTA and FQGTGA. The CDR3 is made up of 14 amino acids. CDR3 bases: TGTGCCAGCAGCCTAACTGACAGCTTAGATACGCAGTATTTT. It specifies CASSLTDSLDTQYF.

This clonotype appeared many times. V usage is TRBV28 and J usage is TRBJ2-1; TRBD2 aligns across 7 bases. The CDR3 is made up of 15 amino acids. Germline V gene lookup returns CDR1 MDHEN and CDR2 SYDVKM. After removal of 4 bases from V and 6 bases from J, the junction contained 9 bases not matched to a gene. The CDR3 DNA reads TGTGCCAGCAGTTCCGCCCGCGGGAGAACCAATGAGCAGTTCTTC. It is translated as CASSSARGRTNEQFF.

This clonotype was counted at least ten times. CDR3 region: CASSSPWGAETQYF. In DNA form, the CDR3 reads TGTGCCAGCAGTTCCCCGTGGGGGGCAGAGACCCAGTACTTC. V and J are TRBV28 and TRBJ2-5; D may be TRBD1 or TRBD2 (6 bases each). Germline V gene lookup returns CDR1 MDHEN and CDR2 SYDVKM. V lost 4 bases and J lost 4, with 13 bases in between. The CDR3 contains 14 residues. Combining the CDR3 with reference TRBV28 and TRBJ2-5 gives the whole variable domain DVKVTQSSRYLVKRTGEKVFLECVQDMDHENMFWYRQDPGLGLRLIYFSYDVKMKEKGDIPEGYSVSREKKERFSLILESASTNQTSMYLCASSSPWGAETQYFGPGTRLLVL.

Regarding this clonotype: A read error may produce the germline difference seen at one junction end. V and J are TRBV27 and TRBJ2-7; 8 bases align to TRBD1. The CDR3 is made up of 14 amino acids. Germline V gene data show CDR1 as MNHEY and CDR2 as SMNVEV (reference sequence). For the CDR3, the DNA is TGTGCCAGCAGTTTATACAGGGGGTCCTACGAGCAGTGCTTC. Its translation: CASSLYRGSYEQCF.

The chain recombines TRBV7-3 with TRBJ1-1; D is perhaps TRBD1 (6 bases). The CDR3 has 15 amino acids. CDR1 SGHTA and CDR2 FQGTGA come from the germline V gene. Trimming took 5 bases from V and 4 from J, leaving 17 bases between them. The DNA of the CDR3 is TGTGCCAGCAGCCCTAGGGGGGAGCGGTTCACTGAAGCTTTCTTT. Amino acid sequence: CASSPRGERFTEAFF.

The V gene is TRBV15, the J gene TRBJ1-2, with 7 bases that match TRBD1. CDR1 LNHNV and CDR2 YYDKDF come from the germline V gene (reference sequence). The CDR3 runs 14 residues. J gave up 8 bases and V 0 bases, and 6 bases lay outside the gene matches. CDR3 DNA sequence: TGTGCCACCAGCAGAGAACCCGGACAGGCGGGCTACACCTTC. It codes for CATSREPGQAGYTF.

In this sample, this clonotype turned up a few times. This chain links TRBV19 with TRBJ2-1, with D possibly matching TRBD2 (6 bases). Germline CDR1 reads LNHDA; CDR2 reads SQIVND (reference sequence). CDR3 size: 17 residues. Trimming removed 1 base from V and 6 bases from J, with 19 bases in between. The DNA of the CDR3 is TGTGCCAGTAGTATAGTTCGCGCGCTTCGGGGGTCCAATGAGCAGTTCTTC. It yields the protein CASSIVRALRGSNEQFF.

This chain uses TRBV5-1 with TRBJ1-1; 8 positions agree with TRBD1. The J segment lost 4 bases and the V segment lost 5 bases, leaving 7 bases of the junction unmatched. Per the germline V gene, CDR1 is SGHRS and CDR2 is YFSETQ. This CDR3 comprises 14 residues. CDR3 nucleotide sequence: TGCGCCAGCAGTACCGGACAGGGAGGCACTGAAGCTTTCTTT. Protein: CASSTGQGGTEAFF.

V usage is TRBV9 and J usage is TRBJ2-2; possible D gene TRBD2, 5 bases. Germline V gene sequence: CDR1 SGDLS, CDR2 YYNGEE. V dropped 0 bases and J dropped 0 bases, with 6 bases sitting between them. This CDR3 spans 15 amino acids. The CDR3 loop reads CASSVEAANTGELFF. DNA for the CDR3: TGTGCCAGCAGCGTAGAAGCGGCGAACACCGGGGAGCTGTTTTTT.

The chain joins TRBV28 to TRBJ1-2; 7 bases line up with TRBD1. CDR1 and CDR2 (germline): MDHEN, SYDVKM. V lost 5 bases, J lost 7 bases, and 13 bases stayed unmatched. The CDR3 covers 15 residues. CDR3 region: CASSPPNQGDCGYTF. DNA of the CDR3: TGTGCCAGCAGTCCCCCAAACCAGGGGGACTGTGGCTACACCTTC.

The chain carries TRBV30 and TRBJ1-4; D unresolved. The V and J ends lost 2 bases and 7 bases respectively, with 11 bases between them. This CDR3 is 13 amino acids long. Germline CDR1 and CDR2: GTSNPN and SVGIG (reference sequence). The CDR3 loop is CAWSYKAGEKLFF. For the CDR3, the DNA is TGTGCCTGGAGTTACAAGGCCGGTGAAAAACTGTTTTTT.

This clonotype was picked up many times. The genes are TRBV3-1 and TRBJ1-6, with a weak D call TRBD1 (5 bases). The V end lost 3 bases, the J end lost 9 bases, and 6 bases lay between the germline ends. The CDR3 runs to 12 residues. Germline loops: CDR1 LGHDT, CDR2 YNNKEL (reference sequence). The CDR3 loop reads CASSHTGSPLHF. The CDR3 DNA sequence: TGTGCCAGCAGCCATACAGGTTCACCCCTCCACTTT.

The gene calls are TRBV20-1 and TRBJ2-3; the D call may be TRBD1 or TRBD2 (5 bases each). The CDR3 extends over 15 amino acids. V lost 0 bases, J lost 2 bases, and 12 bases lay in between. Germline V gene sequence: CDR1 DFQATT, CDR2 SNEGSKA (reference sequence). This CDR3 reads CSARDPGPNTDTQYF. The CDR3 DNA is TGCAGTGCTAGAGATCCGGGACCCAACACAGATACGCAGTATTTT.

This clonotype was detected a few times. The gene calls are TRBV9 and TRBJ1-2; D remains unclear. V shed 4 bases and J shed 8 bases, with 9 bases lying between them. Germline CDR1 is SGDLS and CDR2 is YYNGEE. This CDR3 is built from 11 residues. For the CDR3, the DNA is TGTGCCAGCAGCAGTATAAAGGGCTACACCTTC. This sequence encodes CASSSIKGYTF.

The chain recombines TRBV5-4 with TRBJ2-2, with 7 bases lining up with TRBD2. V lost 2 bases, J lost 7 bases, and 2 bases stayed unmatched. Germline V gene lookup returns CDR1 SGHNT and CDR2 YYREEE (reference sequence). The CDR3 length is 13 residues. CDR3 protein: CASSLWTSGELFF. Here the CDR3 DNA reads TGTGCCAGCAGCTTATGGACTAGCGGGGAGCTGTTTTTT.

This clonotype was seen more than once but under ten times. CDR3 region: CASSQVDGVAAYQETQYF. CDR3 DNA sequence: TGTGCCAGCAGCCAAGTAGATGGCGTCGCGGCGTACCAAGAGACCCAGTACTTC. This chain connects TRBV4-2 to TRBJ2-5; D uncertain. This CDR3 comprises 18 residues. Germline V gene data show CDR1 as LGHNA and CDR2 as YNFKEQ. Trimming took 1 base from V and 0 from J, leaving 18 bases between them.

Turning to this clonotype: A much more abundant neighbour one base away suggests this may be a read error. This CDR3 reads CASSPWTAGEQETQYF. The DNA of the CDR3 is TGTGCCAGCAGCCCATGGACAGCGGGTGAACAAGAGACCCAGTACTTC. This chain links TRBV3-1 with TRBJ2-5; tentatively, D is TRBD1 or TRBD2 (6 bases each). This CDR3 spans 16 amino acids. The germline V gene has CDR1 LGHDT and CDR2 YNNKEL (reference sequence). V was pared by 4 bases and J by 2 bases, with 17 bases between.

This clonotype was counted only a few times. The J gene is TRBJ2-3, the V gene TRBV9; D is possibly TRBD2 (6 bases). Germline V CDR1 and CDR2: SGDLS, YYNGEE. The CDR3 has 15 amino acids. Trimming shortened V by 4 bases and J by 3 bases, and 15 bases separated the two germline ends. The chain's CDR3 is CASSTSLARTDTQYF. In DNA, the CDR3 is TGTGCCAGCAGCACCTCTCTAGCGAGGACAGATACGCAGTATTTT.

A word on this clonotype: A much larger clonotype is one base distant, so this may be a read error. Here the CDR3 reads CASGGRQETQYF. The CDR3, as DNA: TGTGCCTCTGGCGGGAGACAAGAGACCCAGTACTTC. The gene calls are TRBV30 and TRBJ2-5; TRBD2 matches at 7 bases. Germline CDR1 reads GTSNPN; CDR2 reads SVGIG (reference sequence). CDR3 length: 12 amino acids. V gave up 7 bases and J gave up 2 bases; unmatched junction bases: 4.

J is TRBJ2-6 and V is TRBV13; D not certain. The CDR3 consists of 14 residues. Trimming removed 5 bases at V and 2 bases at J, with 7 bases between. CDR1 PRHDT and CDR2 FYEKMQ come from the germline V gene (reference sequence). For the CDR3, the DNA is TGTGCCAGCAGCCTGGACGCTGGGGCCAACGTCCTGACTTTC. Protein: CASSLDAGANVLTF.